This is a list of T cell receptor beta chains from one sample in a study of shared clonotypes between healthy human individuals. Measured with immunoSEQ multiplex PCR; TCRdb has only the in-frame clones, and not every one. In the table there are under 200,000 clones, over 80% of which are singletons. The material sequenced was naive CD4+ T cells sorted from blood. These receptors were collected from a woman in her 30s in good health. Each CDR3 is given with its conserved first and last residue. Each record gives: J gene, V gene, clone size, D gene, CDR3 DNA, CDR3 protein. A D gene is named only where the DNA matches it firmly. A clone size is listed for some rows: how often the clone was seen (once, few, many), or a class if it is expanded.

j_gene: TRBJ1-1; v_gene: TRBV30; abundance: -; d_gene: -; CDR3nt: TGTGCCTGGAGTGTACGTCCTGAAGCTTTCTTT; CDR3aa: CAWSVRPEAFF
j_gene: TRBJ2-7; v_gene: TRBV2; abundance: once; d_gene: TRBD2; CDR3nt: TGTGCCAGCAGTGTGATAGCGGGAAGTTACGAGCAGTACTTC; CDR3aa: CASSVIAGSYEQYF
j_gene: TRBJ2-7; v_gene: TRBV29-1; abundance: -; d_gene: TRBD2; CDR3nt: TGCAGCGTTGAAGATCGGGAGGGGTCGGGGCAGTACTTC; CDR3aa: CSVEDREGSGQYF
j_gene: TRBJ2-7; v_gene: TRBV5-1; abundance: -; d_gene: TRBD2; CDR3nt: TGCGCCAGCAGCTTTTTCGGGGGGTCCTACGAGCAGTACTTC; CDR3aa: CASSFFGGSYEQYF
j_gene: TRBJ2-7; v_gene: TRBV27; abundance: -; d_gene: -; CDR3nt: TGTGCCAGCAGTTCGTGCGAGCAGTACTTC; CDR3aa: CASSSCEQYF
j_gene: TRBJ1-1; v_gene: TRBV2; abundance: -; d_gene: TRBD1; CDR3nt: TGTGCCAGCAGGCGGACAGGGGGCGAAGCTTTCTTT; CDR3aa: CASRRTGGEAFF
j_gene: TRBJ2-6; v_gene: TRBV18; abundance: -; d_gene: -; CDR3nt: TGTGCCAGCTCACCACCCAGAGATTCTGGGGCCAACGTCCTGACTTTC; CDR3aa: CASSPPRDSGANVLTF
j_gene: TRBJ2-7; v_gene: TRBV4-2; abundance: few; d_gene: TRBD1; CDR3nt: TGTGCCAGCAGCCAATTCAGGGGGACAGCGCAAGAGCAGTACTTC; CDR3aa: CASSQFRGTAQEQYF
j_gene: TRBJ1-1; v_gene: TRBV6-1; abundance: -; d_gene: -; CDR3nt: TGTGCCAGCAGCGCTCTTGTAGGGAACACTGAAGCTTTCTTT; CDR3aa: CASSALVGNTEAFF
j_gene: TRBJ2-7; v_gene: TRBV28; abundance: -; d_gene: TRBD2; CDR3nt: TGTGCCAGCAGTTTATGGCTAGCGGGAGCCTTAGACCCCTACGAGCAGTACTTC; CDR3aa: CASSLWLAGALDPYEQYF
j_gene: TRBJ2-7; v_gene: TRBV28; abundance: -; d_gene: TRBD2; CDR3nt: TGTGCCAGCAGGGCTAGCGGGAGTGCTCCCCACGAGCAGTACTTC; CDR3aa: CASRASGSAPHEQYF
j_gene: TRBJ1-5; v_gene: TRBV19; abundance: -; d_gene: TRBD1; CDR3nt: TGTGCCAGTAGGGGACAGAGCAATCAGCCCCAGCATTTT; CDR3aa: CASRGQSNQPQHF
j_gene: TRBJ2-7; v_gene: TRBV11-2; abundance: -; d_gene: TRBD1; CDR3nt: TGTGCCAGCAGCTCGGGACAGGGGGTTATCTACGAGCAGTACTTC; CDR3aa: CASSSGQGVIYEQYF
j_gene: TRBJ1-5; v_gene: TRBV6-6; abundance: -; d_gene: -; CDR3nt: TGTGCCAGCAGTGCCCCTTTTGACAGAAGGGCGCAGCCCCAGCATTTT; CDR3aa: CASSAPFDRRAQPQHF
j_gene: TRBJ2-7; v_gene: TRBV5-1; abundance: few; d_gene: -; CDR3nt: TGCGCCAGCAGCCCGGGACACACTGGGGCCGAGCAGTACTTC; CDR3aa: CASSPGHTGAEQYF
j_gene: TRBJ1-2; v_gene: TRBV19; abundance: -; d_gene: -; CDR3nt: TGTGCCAGTAGCGTTCCCGGCAGGGAAGGTGGCTACACCTTC; CDR3aa: CASSVPGREGGYTF
j_gene: TRBJ2-5; v_gene: TRBV6-5; abundance: -; d_gene: TRBD1; CDR3nt: TGTGCCAGCAGTTACGCCTGGGGGCAGGGGGAAGAGACCCAGTACTTC; CDR3aa: CASSYAWGQGEETQYF
j_gene: TRBJ2-7; v_gene: TRBV13; abundance: -; d_gene: TRBD2; CDR3nt: TGTGCCAGCAGCTTAGGCGGGAGGCCAGGCTACGAGCAGTACTTC; CDR3aa: CASSLGGRPGYEQYF
j_gene: TRBJ2-3; v_gene: TRBV6-1; abundance: -; d_gene: -; CDR3nt: TGTGCCAGCAGTGCGGAGGCAGGGACCACAGATACGCAGTATTTT; CDR3aa: CASSAEAGTTDTQYF
j_gene: TRBJ1-1; v_gene: TRBV6-1; abundance: -; d_gene: -; CDR3nt: TGTGCCAGCCACACAGGTTTCGGGTACACTGAAGCTTTCTTT; CDR3aa: CASHTGFGYTEAFF
j_gene: TRBJ1-1; v_gene: TRBV6-1; abundance: -; d_gene: TRBD1; CDR3nt: TGTGCCAGCAGTGAAGCGGCCATTAGGGGGCTAATTCGGTGGGGTGAAGCTTTCTTT; CDR3aa: CASSEAAIRGLIRWGEAFF
j_gene: TRBJ1-5; v_gene: TRBV29-1; abundance: -; d_gene: -; CDR3nt: TGCAGCGTCCCTGGGGCCCCTCTTTATCAGCCCCAGCATTTT; CDR3aa: CSVPGAPLYQPQHF